Only a few counts were recorded for the clone carrying this T cell receptor (beta chain). Antigen: not known. The data originate from a study of cytomegalovirus exposure and HLA in healthy donors. There are 12 residues in the CDR3. V lost 8 bases to trimming and J lost 6 bases; unmatched junction nucleotides: 5. Germline V lookup: CDR1 MDHEN, CDR2 SYDVKM. The PCR contained 60 Vbeta and 13 Jbeta primers. Generated by immunoSEQ multiplex PCR, the TCRdb table keeps only in-frame clones and is missing some. The data contain 110,000 to 150,000 clones, about 10% of them singletons. Regarding the study as a whole: There was a cluster of highly shared sequence variants that was likely a sequencing artifact. Across all donors, roughly uniform sequencing depth was an assumption of the presence/absence analyses. It was shown in a later analysis that HLA-associated TCR beta chains were more clonally expanded than other, equally common chains.

The specimen was PBMCs. The chain has TRBV28 and TRBJ1-1; 8 bases match TRBD1. This TCR derives from a man between 50 and 59 years old in good health and CMV-seronegative. Here the CDR3 DNA reads TGTGCCAGCGGGACAGGCCGAGCTGAAGCTTTCTTT. Its protein is CASGTGRAEAFF. Complete variable domain (other parts from reference TRBV28 and TRBJ1-1): DVKVTQSSRYLVKRTGEKVFLECVQDMDHENMFWYRQDPGLGLRLIYFSYDVKMKEKGDIPEGYSVSREKKERFSLILESASTNQTSMYLCASGTGRAEAFFGQGTRLTVV.